These 29 T cell receptor beta chains originate from one sample sequenced in a study of spatial heterogeneity in lung cancer. Regarding time point: blood at routine non-recurrence follow-up after resection. Via MiXCR, TCRdb re-called the 5' RACE reads, giving one row per CDR3 protein. Among 95,000 to 120,000 distinct CDR3 sequences listed, about a tenth were seen once. Material: PBMCs, obtained at follow-up. Receptors originate from a female donor with early-stage non-small cell lung cancer.

This chain uses TRBV18 with TRBJ2-5; D gene unclear. The CDR3 has 14 residues. CDR1 is KGHSH, CDR2 LQKENI, per germline. The V gene lost 3 bases and the J gene lost 4 bases, with 12 bases spanning the gap. The CDR3 is CASSPPGNRETQYF. Written as DNA, the CDR3 is TGTGCCAGCTCACCCCCTGGGAATCGAGAGACCCAGTACTTC.

This clonotype has ten or more counts. This chain joins TRBV11-3 and TRBJ2-6, with D possibly TRBD1 on 5 matching bases. Looked up from germline, CDR1 is SGHNT and CDR2 is YENEEA. The CDR3 totals 14 residues. V was cut by 5 bases and J by 1 base, with 6 bases left in between. The CDR3, as DNA: TGTGCCAGCAGCCCAGGGTCTGGGGCCAACGTCCTGACTTTC. Its translation is CASSPGSGANVLTF. The whole variable domain, remainder taken from reference TRBV11-3 and TRBJ2-6, is EAGVVQSPRYKIIEKKQPVAFWCNPISGHNTLYWYLQNLGQGPELLIRYENEEAVDDSQLPKDRFSAERLKGVDSTLKIQPAELGDSAVYLCASSPGSGANVLTFGAGSRLTVL.

This clonotype showed up many times. V usage is TRBV28 and J usage is TRBJ2-3; possible D gene TRBD2, 6 bases. This CDR3 is 14 amino acids long. Germline lookup yields CDR1 MDHEN and CDR2 SYDVKM. The V gene lost 5 bases and the J gene lost 7 bases, with 16 bases spanning the gap. The CDR3 reads CASSPSDPLNTQYF. CDR3 nucleotide sequence: TGTGCCAGCAGTCCTAGCGACCCGTTAAATACGCAGTATTTT. The variable domain in full, with the rest retrieved from reference TRBV28 and TRBJ2-3, is DVKVTQSSRYLVKRTGEKVFLECVQDMDHENMFWYRQDPGLGLRLIYFSYDVKMKEKGDIPEGYSVSREKKERFSLILESASTNQTSMYLCASSPSDPLNTQYFGPGTRLTVL.

The rearrangement links TRBV29-1 to TRBJ1-3; D is ambiguous. V lost 4 bases and J lost 2, with 6 bases in between. Germline loops: CDR1 SQVTM, CDR2 ANQGSEA. The CDR3 consists of 12 residues. This CDR3 reads CSVVVPGNTIYF. The CDR3 coding sequence is TGCAGCGTTGTTGTTCCTGGAAACACCATATATTTT.

The rearrangement uses TRBV6-2 or TRBV6-3 and TRBJ1-1; 7 positions match TRBD1. CDR3 length: 14 amino acids. Per germline, CDR1 MNHEY and CDR2 SVGEGT. V shed 4 bases and J 10 bases; nucleotides not matched to a gene: 12. CDR3 loop: CASSSQGGAQSAFF. The CDR3 DNA follows: TGTGCCAGCAGTTCTCAGGGGGGGGCGCAGTCAGCTTTCTTT.

At least ten counts were recorded for this clonotype. The chain links TRBV4-3 to TRBJ1-1; no definite D call. The length of the CDR3 is 15 residues. The germline V and J ends were trimmed by 0 bases and 4 bases, with 12 bases remaining between them. The germline V gene has CDR1 LGHNA and CDR2 YSLEER. The CDR3 sequence is CASSQDLSAGTEAFF. The CDR3 region has the DNA TGCGCCAGCAGCCAAGACCTCTCCGCAGGCACTGAAGCTTTCTTT.

In regard to this clonotype: The junction shows a germline mismatch at one end, possibly a read error. The rearrangement links TRBV10-3 to TRBJ2-7; a weak D match, TRBD2 (5 bases). Germline loops: CDR1 ENHRY, CDR2 SYGVKD. The CDR3 runs 13 residues. CDR3 sequence: CVISERGELAQYF. The CDR3 DNA reads TGTGTCATCAGTGAACGGGGAGAGCTCGCGCAGTACTTC.

This clonotype was seen only a few times. V and J are TRBV12-3 or TRBV12-4 and TRBJ1-1, with 9 bases identical to TRBD1. This CDR3 region has 15 residues. Germline trimming cut 2 bases from V and 5 bases from J; bases unmatched to any gene: 6. The CDR3 DNA reads TGTGCCAGCAGTTTAATTGGGACAGGGTTGACTGAAGCTTTCTTT. This translates into CASSLIGTGLTEAFF.

This clonotype was seen more than once but under ten times. The CDR3 DNA sequence: TGTGCCAGCAGCCCCCGAGGGGGCTGGACAGATACGCAGTATTTT. This sequence encodes CASSPRGGWTDTQYF. The V call is TRBV6-5, the J call TRBJ2-3; TRBD1 matches 7 bases. V was clipped by 6 bases and J by 3 bases; unmatched bases: 9. The CDR3 runs to 15 residues. Germline CDR1 and CDR2: MNHEY and SVGAGI.

This clonotype was recorded at least ten times. This sequence joins TRBV19 and TRBJ1-4; D uncertain. CDR3 length: 15 amino acids. Germline CDR1 reads LNHDA; CDR2 reads SQIVND (reference sequence). Deletions cut 7 bases from V and 2 bases from J, with 14 bases between. The CDR3 is CASKESASTNEKLFF. In DNA, the CDR3 is TGTGCCAGTAAGGAATCGGCCTCGACTAATGAAAAACTGTTTTTT.

This clonotype was found a few times. The J gene is TRBJ1-1, the V gene TRBV3-1; possible D gene TRBD1, 5 bases. Trimming took 2 bases from V and 5 from J, leaving 9 bases between them. The germline gives CDR1 LGHDT, CDR2 YNNKEL (reference sequence). CDR3 length: 13 amino acids. The CDR3: CASSQRDVTEAFF. The CDR3 bases are TGTGCCAGCAGCCAACGGGACGTAACTGAAGCTTTCTTT.

The chain uses TRBV7-9 and TRBJ2-3; D unresolved. Germline CDR1 reads SEHNR; CDR2 reads FQNEAQ (reference sequence). The CDR3 contains 15 residues. The V gene lost 0 bases and the J gene lost 5 bases, with 12 bases spanning the gap. The CDR3 DNA is TGTGCCAGCAGCTTAGCAGGGTACCTCATAGATACGCAGTATTTT. It encodes CASSLAGYLIDTQYF.

The sample holds a few counts of this clonotype. The CDR3 here is CASSLRHADNEKLFF. CDR3 bases: TGTGCCAGTAGTTTAAGACACGCGGATAATGAAAAACTGTTTTTT. The J gene is TRBJ1-4, the V gene TRBV19; unclear D gene. Germline values: CDR1 LNHDA, CDR2 SQIVND (reference sequence). Trimming took off 5 bases at V and 4 bases at J, with 14 bases between the two ends. CDR3 length: 15 amino acids.

V gene TRBV6-6 combines with J gene TRBJ2-2; 7 bases fit TRBD2. V was clipped by 8 bases and J by 0 bases; unmatched bases: 9. CDR3 size: 16 residues. Germline values: CDR1 MNHNY, CDR2 SVGAGI (reference sequence). CDR3 in DNA: TGTGCCAGCGGAGCCCAACTAGCGCCGAACACCGGGGAGCTGTTTTTT. Translated, it gives CASGAQLAPNTGELFF.

This clonotype was seen only a few times. The V gene is TRBV28, the J gene TRBJ2-3; TRBD1 aligns across 8 bases. CDR3 length: 16 residues. Trimming took 8 bases from V and 2 from J; bases not matched to a gene: 12. Germline CDR1 MDHEN, CDR2 SYDVKM. The CDR3 spells CASPAADRGVTDTQYF. CDR3 nucleotide sequence: TGTGCCAGCCCAGCTGCAGACAGGGGTGTCACAGATACGCAGTATTTT.

The chain carries TRBV5-1 and TRBJ1-1; no reliable D call. Trimming left V 1 base short and J 2 bases short, with 6 bases between. The CDR3 extends over 13 amino acids. The germline CDR1 and CDR2 sequences are SGHRS and YFSETQ. The CDR3 here is CASSLQANTEAFF. The CDR3 nucleotides read TGCGCCAGCAGCTTGCAGGCTAACACTGAAGCTTTCTTT. The complete variable domain, with remaining parts taken from reference TRBV5-1 and TRBJ1-1, reads KAGVTQTPRYLIKTRGQQVTLSCSPISGHRSVSWYQQTPGQGLQFLFEYFSETQRNKGNFPGRFSGRQFSNSRSEMNVSTLELGDSALYLCASSLQANTEAFFGQGTRLTVV.

In its sample, this clonotype was seen a few times. The CDR3 bases are TGTGCCAGCAGCCCTACGACTAGCGGGTACGAGCAGTACTTC. Encoded protein: CASSPTTSGYEQYF. The rearrangement joins TRBV7-8 to TRBJ2-7; 10 bases fit TRBD2. This CDR3 has 14 residues. Looked up from germline, CDR1 is SGHVS and CDR2 is FQNEAQ. V shed 5 bases, J shed 4 bases, and the junction held 5 bases outside the gene matches. Variable domain in full (rest from reference TRBV7-8 and TRBJ2-7): GAGVSQSPRYKVAKRGQDVALRCDPISGHVSLFWYQQALGQGPEFLTYFQNEAQLDKSGLPSDRFFAERPEGSVSTLKIQRTQQEDSAVYLCASSPTTSGYEQYFGPGTRLTVT.

Only a few counts were recorded for this clonotype. The chain carries TRBV7-2 and TRBJ2-7; 9 bases are a match to TRBD2. V was clipped by 1 base and J by 2 bases; unmatched bases: 3. The CDR3 runs 15 residues. CDR1 is SGHTA and CDR2 is FQGNSA in the germline V gene. CDR3 DNA sequence: TGTGCCAGCAGCTTAGGGCCTAGCGGGACCTACGAGCAGTACTTC. Amino acid sequence: CASSLGPSGTYEQYF.

The V and J genes are TRBV6-2 or TRBV6-3 and TRBJ2-7; 11 positions match TRBD2. CDR1 is MNHEY, CDR2 SVGEGT, per germline. This CDR3 contains 15 residues. Germline trimming cut 6 bases from V and 2 bases from J; bases unmatched to any gene: 6. CDR3 in amino acids: CASRGTSGVPYEQYV. Written as DNA, the CDR3 is TGTGCCAGCAGAGGGACTAGCGGAGTTCCCTACGAGCAGTACGTC.

This clonotype was seen more than once but under ten times. The chain joins TRBV7-2 to TRBJ2-3; D possibly corresponds to TRBD2 (6 bases). Looked up from germline, CDR1 is SGHTA and CDR2 is FQGNSA. The V gene lost 5 bases and the J gene lost 8 bases, with 11 bases spanning the gap. CDR3 length equals 12 residues. In DNA, the CDR3 is TGTGCCAGCAGCCTCGGGACTTTTACGCAGTATTTT. It encodes CASSLGTFTQYF.

The V gene is TRBV5-1, the J gene TRBJ2-5; maybe TRBD1 (5 bases). V was clipped by 0 bases and J by 1 base, with 16 bases between them. This CDR3 contains 17 residues. CDR1 is SGHRS and CDR2 is YFSETQ in the germline V gene. The CDR3 region is CASSLGILDTSQETQYF. The CDR3 bases are TGCGCCAGCAGCTTGGGGATACTGGACACGAGCCAAGAGACCCAGTACTTC.

This clonotype was observed a few times. The V gene is TRBV18, the J gene TRBJ2-7; 12 bases are a match to TRBD1. This CDR3 is 16 amino acids long. After removal of 1 base from V and 6 bases from J, the junction contained 7 bases not matched to a gene. Germline CDR1 reads KGHSH; CDR2 reads LQKENI. CDR3 region: CASSPLRDRGLIEQYF. The CDR3 DNA is TGTGCCAGCTCACCACTTCGGGACAGGGGGCTGATCGAGCAGTACTTC.

The J gene is TRBJ1-4, the V gene TRBV10-3; the D is unclear. Trimming removed 0 bases at V and 8 bases at J, with 7 bases between. This CDR3 comprises 13 residues. Germline V gives CDR1 ENHRY, CDR2 SYGVKD. The CDR3 DNA sequence: TGTGCCATCAGTGAGTCTGTGGGGGAAAAACTGTTTTTT. Translated: CAISESVGEKLFF.

The CDR3, as DNA: TGTGCCACCCGAGGAGGAGACAATGAGCAGTTCTTC. Residues: CATRGGDNEQFF. V and J are TRBV10-3 and TRBJ2-1, with a weak D call TRBD2 (5 bases). Trimming removed 10 bases at V and 5 bases at J, with 12 bases between. CDR1 and CDR2 (germline): ENHRY, SYGVKD. The CDR3 runs to 12 residues.

On this clonotype: At one end the junction does not follow the germline gene, possibly because of a read error. The chain carries TRBV5-1 and TRBJ1-4; D is unresolved. This CDR3 has 14 amino acids. Germline V gene data show CDR1 as SGHRS and CDR2 as YFSETQ. CDR3 nucleotide sequence: TGCGCCAGCAGCGCCCTGGCAACTAATGGAAAACTGTTTTTT. Amino acids: CASSALATNGKLFF.

This clonotype showed up just a few times. The gene calls are TRBV18 and TRBJ2-3, with 14 bases aligning to TRBD2. The CDR3 has 16 amino acids. Germline values: CDR1 KGHSH, CDR2 LQKENI. The V gene end was trimmed by 5 bases and the J gene end by 6 bases; junction bases not matched to a gene: 7. The CDR3: CASSDRLAGGADTQYF. The CDR3 DNA reads as TGTGCCAGCTCAGACCGACTAGCGGGAGGGGCGGATACGCAGTATTTT.

This clonotype was counted only a few times. The chain is built from TRBV14 and TRBJ2-4, with D tentatively TRBD1 or TRBD2 (6 bases each). CDR3 length: 16 residues. Trimming took 0 bases from V and 4 from J, leaving 13 bases between them. Germline V CDR1 and CDR2: SGHDN, FVKESK. CDR3 DNA sequence: TGTGCCAGCAGCCAAGACCAGAGGGGGGCTAAAAACATTCAGTACTTC. This sequence encodes CASSQDQRGAKNIQYF.

V and J are TRBV11-2 and TRBJ2-1; 10 nucleotides match TRBD1. Germline V gives CDR1 SGHAT, CDR2 FQNNGV. Losses at the gene ends were 5 bases for V and 6 bases for J; bases not matched to a gene: 7. CDR3 length equals 15 residues. DNA of the CDR3: TGTGCCAGCAGCCGCCCGGGACAGGGGTTCAATGAGCAGTTCTTC. It specifies CASSRPGQGFNEQFF. Combining the CDR3 with reference TRBV11-2 and TRBJ2-1 gives the whole variable domain EAGVAQSPRYKIIEKRQSVAFWCNPISGHATLYWYQQILGQGPKLLIQFQNNGVVDDSQLPKDRFSAERLKGVDSTLKIQPAKLEDSAVYLCASSRPGQGFNEQFFGPGTRLTVL.

This clonotype was counted a few times. The rearrangement uses TRBV29-1 and TRBJ2-7; D may correspond to TRBD1 or TRBD2 (5 bases each). Trimming removed 5 bases at V and 2 bases at J, with 13 bases between. The length of the CDR3 is 13 residues. Germline CDR1 reads SQVTM; CDR2 reads ANQGSEA. CDR3 amino acids: CSVYGAGPYEQYF. The CDR3 nucleotides are TGCAGCGTTTACGGGGCAGGTCCCTACGAGCAGTACTTC.